The 21 T cell receptor beta chains below were found in one sample sequenced in a study of identical twins. MiXCR, applied by TCRdb to the 5' RACE reads, yields one record per CDR3 protein. Among 1.5 million to 2 million distinct CDR3 sequences listed, under 35% were seen once. Input material: cord blood. These receptor sequences come from a newborn girl in good health.

In its sample, this clonotype was seen a few times. V and J are TRBV20-1 and TRBJ2-7; TRBD2 matches 8 bases. With 1 base clipped from V and 3 bases from J, the junction kept 5 bases outside the gene matches. The CDR3 is made up of 14 amino acids. CDR1 and CDR2 (germline): DFQATT, SNEGSKA (reference sequence). The DNA of the CDR3 is TGCAGTGCTAGAGCCTTGGGGACTAGCTACGAGCAGTACTTC. Amino acid sequence: CSARALGTSYEQYF.

V is TRBV6-5 and J is TRBJ1-5; 7 nucleotides match TRBD1. The length of the CDR3 is 18 residues. Trimming at V came to 2 bases and at J to 5 bases, leaving 15 bases not matched to a gene. Germline values: CDR1 MNHEY, CDR2 SVGAGI. This CDR3 reads CASSYPANIEGAYQPQHF. The CDR3 bases are TGTGCCAGCAGTTACCCGGCGAACATCGAGGGGGCTTATCAGCCCCAGCATTTT.

The chain couples TRBV6-2 or TRBV6-3 to TRBJ1-2; tentatively, D is TRBD1 (6 bases). The CDR3 is 15 residues long. Germline V CDR1 and CDR2: MNHEY, SVGEGT. Deletions cut 2 bases from V and 4 bases from J, with 14 bases between. In DNA, the CDR3 is TGTGCCAGCAGTTACGCCAGGGCCAGGGGCTATGGCTACACCTTC. This sequence encodes CASSYARARGYGYTF.

A few counts support this clonotype. This chain connects TRBV4-1 to TRBJ1-2; 10 nucleotides line up with TRBD1. The CDR3 consists of 17 residues. J lost 4 bases, V lost 2 bases, and 10 bases had no gene match. Per the germline V gene, CDR1 is MGHRA and CDR2 is YSYEKL. The CDR3 DNA is TGCGCCAGCAGCCAAAAAAAGATGACAGGGGGCAGCTATGGCTACACCTTC. Translation: CASSQKKMTGGSYGYTF.

Comments on this clonotype: A clone one base away is much larger, so this may be a read error. This sequence joins TRBV27 and TRBJ1-2, with no clear D. The ends were cut back, 8 bases at V and 3 bases at J, with 13 bases in the middle. The CDR3 totals 13 residues. CDR1 is MNHEY, CDR2 SMNVEV, per germline (reference sequence). CDR3 sequence (DNA): TGTGCCAGCGGGGATGTCGGATACTATGGCTACACCTTC. Translated: CASGDVGYYGYTF.

This rearrangement joins TRBV18 to TRBJ2-1; D uncertain. The CDR3 consists of 13 residues. Germline CDR1 is KGHSH and CDR2 is LQKENI. V was pared by 4 bases and J by 8 bases, with 12 bases between. The CDR3 coding sequence is TGTGCCAGCTCACGGGCCGGGTTCGATGAGCAGTTCTTC. Encoded protein: CASSRAGFDEQFF.

The chain combines TRBV4-2 with TRBJ2-3, with 13 bases that match TRBD2. Germline V gene lookup returns CDR1 LGHNA and CDR2 YNFKEQ. V was pared by 3 bases and J by 1 base, with 7 bases of the junction left unmatched. The CDR3 has 18 residues. The CDR3 region is CASSQPGLAGFGTDTQYF. CDR3 DNA sequence: TGTGCCAGCAGCCAGCCGGGACTAGCGGGATTTGGCACAGATACGCAGTATTTT.

The chain links TRBV27 to TRBJ2-4; weak D call: TRBD2 (5 bases). The DNA end is more similar to TRBJ2-7, so the J call may be wrong. Germline V gene lookup returns CDR1 MNHEY and CDR2 SMNVEV (reference sequence). The CDR3 has 13 amino acids. The chain's CDR3 is CASRSTRHYEQYF. The CDR3 DNA follows: TGTGCCAGCAGGTCAACTAGGCATTACGAGCAGTACTTC.

The V gene is TRBV10-3, the J gene TRBJ2-7; TRBD2 matches at 14 bases. V dropped 7 bases and J dropped 6; count of bases not matched to a gene: 5. Germline loops: CDR1 ENHRY, CDR2 SYGVKD. The CDR3 runs to 14 residues. Here the CDR3 DNA reads TGTGCCATCACCGAGGGACTAGCGGGAGCCGAGCAGTACTTC. Translated: CAITEGLAGAEQYF.

In its sample, this clonotype was seen a few times. The chain is built from TRBV11-2 and TRBJ2-4; D gene ambiguous. The closer fit of TRBJ2-7 to the DNA end suggests the J call may be wrong. The CDR3 length is 12 residues. Germline V lookup: CDR1 SGHAT, CDR2 FQNNGV. CDR3 DNA: TGTGCCAGCAGCCCACTGCAGTACGAGCAGTACTTC. Protein product: CASSPLQYEQYF.

There are many counts of this clonotype. Written as DNA, the CDR3 is TGCAGTGCCCCCGCTTTGACTAGCCCCACAGATACGCAGTATTTT. Translated, it gives CSAPALTSPTDTQYF. The gene calls are TRBV20-1 and TRBJ2-3; 7 nucleotides line up with TRBD2. V was pared by 6 bases and J by 2 bases, with 11 bases of the junction left unmatched. Per the germline V gene, CDR1 is DFQATT and CDR2 is SNEGSKA (reference sequence). The CDR3 covers 15 residues.

The rearrangement joins TRBV7-2 to TRBJ2-3, with 12 bases that match TRBD2. Germline-derived CDR1 and CDR2 are SGHTA and FQGNSA. The CDR3 runs to 16 residues. Germline trimming cut 2 bases from V and 6 bases from J; bases unmatched to any gene: 6. CDR3 protein: CASSLRLAGGHDTQYF. For the CDR3, the DNA is TGTGCCAGCAGCTTACGGCTAGCGGGGGGGCATGATACGCAGTATTTT.

The V gene is TRBV7-2, the J gene TRBJ2-5; 10 bases agree with TRBD2. Germline assignment: CDR1 SGHTA and CDR2 FQGNSA. With 1 base clipped from V and 11 bases from J, the junction kept 13 bases outside the gene matches. This CDR3 has 16 amino acids. The CDR3 sequence: CASSLEAAGGPNEQYF. DNA of the CDR3: TGTGCCAGCAGCTTAGAGGCAGCGGGAGGGCCGAATGAGCAGTACTTC.

This clonotype was counted a few times. This chain connects TRBV9 to TRBJ2-1; 10 bases align to TRBD1. The CDR3 is made up of 15 amino acids. The germline gives CDR1 SGDLS, CDR2 YYNGEE. V was clipped by 0 bases and J by 6 bases; unmatched bases: 3. This CDR3 reads CASSVVGTGVNEQFF. CDR3 nucleotides: TGTGCCAGCAGCGTAGTAGGGACAGGGGTCAATGAGCAGTTCTTC.

Ten or more counts support this clonotype. The chain is built from TRBV10-3 and TRBJ1-2; D remains ambiguous. The CDR3 length is 14 residues. The V end was cut by 0 bases, the J end by 4 bases, with 9 bases between. Germline lookup yields CDR1 ENHRY and CDR2 SYGVKD. CDR3 in amino acids: CAISESPDVYGYTF. The CDR3 DNA sequence: TGTGCCATCAGTGAGTCCCCGGATGTCTATGGCTACACCTTC.

The chain employs TRBV25-1 and TRBJ2-7; 7 bases agree with TRBD1. J gave up 0 bases and V 5 bases, and 7 bases lay outside the gene matches. Germline V gene sequence: CDR1 MGHDK, CDR2 SYGVNS. This CDR3 contains 15 residues. CDR3: CASSPSRQGSYEQYF. CDR3 coding DNA: TGTGCCAGCAGTCCCTCCCGACAGGGCTCCTACGAGCAGTACTTC.

This chain joins TRBV7-8 and TRBJ1-5; maybe TRBD1 (6 bases). Germline assignment: CDR1 SGHVS and CDR2 FQNEAQ. Trimming took 5 bases from V and 2 from J, leaving 19 bases between them. The CDR3 runs 17 residues. CDR3 sequence reads: CASSPARTGAGNQPQHF. The DNA of the CDR3 is TGTGCCAGCAGCCCAGCCCGAACGGGGGCGGGCAATCAGCCCCAGCATTTT.

This clonotype was observed once. The chain carries TRBV7-9 and TRBJ1-6; D is possibly TRBD1 (5 bases). The CDR3 contains 14 residues. Trimming removed 1 base at V and 8 bases at J, with 9 bases between. CDR1 is SEHNR, CDR2 FQNEAQ, per germline (reference sequence). The CDR3, as DNA: TGTGCCAGCAGCTTAGGACAGATTGATTCACCCCTCCACTTT. This codes for CASSLGQIDSPLHF.

This clonotype is a singleton in its sample. V usage is TRBV5-6 and J usage is TRBJ1-2; perhaps TRBD1 as D (6 bases). This CDR3 has 16 residues. Trimming took off 6 bases at V and 4 bases at J, with 22 bases between the two ends. Germline V lookup: CDR1 SGHDT, CDR2 YYEEEE. The CDR3, as DNA: TGTGCCAGCACTCGGCCCGGGGACACGGAACGCTATGGCTACACCTTC. This sequence encodes CASTRPGDTERYGYTF.

The chain is built from TRBV11-3 and TRBJ2-3, with D hard to call. Germline V CDR1 and CDR2: SGHNT, YENEEA. The CDR3 covers 13 residues. Trimming cost V 5 bases and J 4 bases, with 10 bases left between them. CDR3 loop: CASSSSWADTQYF. The CDR3 DNA is TGTGCCAGCAGCAGTAGTTGGGCAGATACGCAGTATTTT.

The chain recombines TRBV18 with TRBJ2-3, with 14 bases identical to TRBD2. Germline trimming cut 0 bases from V and 5 bases from J; bases unmatched to any gene: 4. Per germline, CDR1 KGHSH and CDR2 LQKENI. This CDR3 is 17 amino acids long. CDR3 sequence reads: CASSPPGLAGGGDTQYF. The CDR3 coding sequence is TGTGCCAGCTCACCACCCGGACTAGCGGGGGGTGGAGATACGCAGTATTTT.